Each of the 20 T cell receptor beta chains below was sequenced from the same sample in a study of metastatic and nonmetastatic thyroid tumors (dated by TCRdb to the early 2020s). Libraries were prepared through PCR. Sequencing relied on an Illumina HiSeq 4000. TCRdb reworked the public reads: Q25 trimming with fastp, MiXCR clone assembly, productive beta chains retained. Across this sample there are tens of thousands of clones, with approximately 17% seen only once. The ten largest clones capture under 5% of the sample. No patient had received any treatment before thyroid surgery. The sequenced sample was blood. The receptors were gathered from a female donor with papillary thyroid cancer or a benign thyroid nodule (not recorded which). Some clones in this sample may be carry-over from other donors' samples.

In its sample, this clone was seen many times. V is TRBV12-3 or TRBV12-4 and J is TRBJ2-1, with D tentatively TRBD2 (6 bases). The CDR3 consists of 18 residues. Deletions cut 3 bases from V and 7 bases from J, with 25 bases between. The CDR3 loop is CASSFSIRPSGERNEQFF. CDR3 DNA sequence: TGTGCCAGCAGTTTTTCCATTCGACCCTCGGGGGAGAGGAATGAGCAGTTCTTC.

The V and J genes are TRBV6-2 or TRBV6-3 and TRBJ2-7; D possibly corresponds to TRBD2 (5 bases). The CDR3 runs 15 residues. Trimming took off 6 bases at V and 0 bases at J, with 15 bases between the two ends. The germline V gene encodes CDR1 MNHEY and CDR2 SVGEGT. CDR3: CASRALGGPSYEQYF. In DNA, the CDR3 is TGTGCCAGCAGGGCTCTTGGCGGGCCCTCCTACGAGCAGTACTTC.

This clone appeared many times. The chain uses TRBV7-9 and TRBJ2-5, with D perhaps matching TRBD1 (6 bases). The germline gives CDR1 SEHNR, CDR2 FQNEAQ (reference sequence). There are 11 residues in the CDR3. Trimming took off 10 bases at V and 2 bases at J, with 8 bases between the two ends. The CDR3 bases are TGTGCCACGGGACAACAAGAGACCCAGTACTTC. Translation gives CATGQQETQYF.

This clone showed up many times. This specimen includes other DNA sequences encoding the same CDR3. The chain has TRBV11-2 and TRBJ2-3, with 8 bases fitting TRBD2. This CDR3 is built from 15 residues. Germline V CDR1 and CDR2: SGHAT, FQNNGV. The trim removed 3 bases at V and 3 bases at J, leaving 5 bases unmatched. The CDR3: CASSFGGGRTDTQYF. The CDR3 DNA follows: TGTGCCAGCAGCTTCGGGGGGGGTAGGACAGATACGCAGTATTTT.

This clone occurred once. The rearrangement joins TRBV5-1 to TRBJ2-7; D possibly uses TRBD1 or TRBD2 (5 bases each). Germline loops: CDR1 SGHRS, CDR2 YFSETQ. This CDR3 comprises 16 residues. Deletions cut 6 bases from V and 5 bases from J, with 24 bases between. DNA for the CDR3: TGCGCCAGCATCGGGGACGTAGCCTTGCACTATAACGAGCAGTACTTC. Its protein product is CASIGDVALHYNEQYF.

This clone was counted only a few times. An end of the junction does not agree with germline; a read error may underlie this. The gene calls are TRBV11-3 and TRBJ2-5; either TRBD1 or TRBD2 may supply D (5 bases each). The CDR3 has 16 residues. In germline, CDR1 is SGHNT, CDR2 YENEEA. This CDR3 is CASSLAGRKVEDTQYF. CDR3 nucleotides: TGTGCCAGCAGCTTAGCGGGACGGAAGGTCGAAGATACCCAGTACTTC.

This clone was counted ten times or more. The chain links TRBV6-2 or TRBV6-3 to TRBJ1-6; 8 bases are a match to TRBD1. Germline V CDR1 and CDR2: MNHEY, SVGEGT. V was clipped by 8 bases and J by 5 bases; unmatched bases: 14. The CDR3 covers 17 residues. CDR3 loop: CASYDRTGKIHNSPLHF. In nucleotides, the CDR3 is TGTGCCAGCTACGACCGGACAGGGAAGATTCATAATTCACCCCTCCACTTT.

This clone was found many times. The V and J genes are TRBV6-1 and TRBJ2-4; 8 bases match TRBD2. CDR1 and CDR2 (germline): MNHNS, SASEGT. The length of the CDR3 is 14 residues. Losses at the gene ends were 6 bases for V and 5 bases for J; bases not matched to a gene: 6. The CDR3 DNA reads TGTGCCAGCAGGCGGGAGGACTACGAAAACATTCAGTACTTC. Translation: CASRREDYENIQYF.

This clone was detected a few times. A read error may account for a junction end that differs from germline. This rearrangement joins TRBV11-2 to TRBJ2-3; no clear D gene. The CDR3 has 17 amino acids. Germline loops: CDR1 SGHAT, CDR2 FQNNGV. This CDR3 reads CSSSSYVAPLSTDTQYF. Here the CDR3 DNA reads TGTTCCAGCAGCTCATACGTCGCCCCGCTTAGCACAGATACGCAGTATTTT.

In its sample, this clone was seen many times. The rearrangement uses TRBV7-2 and TRBJ2-3; TRBD1 aligns across 7 bases. The CDR3 loop spans 15 amino acids. After removal of 4 bases from V and 0 bases from J, the junction contained 4 bases not matched to a gene. Germline loops: CDR1 SGHTA, CDR2 FQGNSA. The CDR3 region has the DNA TGTGCCAGCAGCTCCGACAGGGCTAGCACAGATACGCAGTATTTT. It codes for CASSSDRASTDTQYF.

The chain has TRBV6-5 and TRBJ2-1; TRBD1 matches at 7 bases. This CDR3 region has 16 residues. Germline V gene sequence: CDR1 MNHEY, CDR2 SVGAGI. V lost 0 bases and J lost 4; bases outside the gene matches: 6. Written as DNA, the CDR3 is TGTGCCAGCAGTTACTCCCGAACAGGGGAGTACAATGAGCAGTTCTTC. It codes for CASSYSRTGEYNEQFF.

This clone appeared a few times. The same CDR3 arises from other DNA sequences in this sample as well. The J gene is TRBJ2-7, the V gene TRBV20-1; TRBD2 matches 12 bases. V trimming: 1 base; J trimming: 9 bases; junction bases outside the gene matches: 7. The CDR3 runs to 14 residues. Germline lookup yields CDR1 DFQATT and CDR2 SNEGSKA (reference sequence). Written as DNA, the CDR3 is TGCAGTGCTAGAGCTAGCGGGGGGGTTGGAGGGCAGTACTTC. This sequence encodes CSARASGGVGGQYF.

In this sample, this clone turned up many times. The CDR3 DNA sequence: TGTGCCAGCAGTAAAGGAACCGGGGAGCTGTTTTTT. Its translation is CASSKGTGELFF. This chain uses TRBV6-1 with TRBJ2-2; no firm D call. The CDR3 is 12 residues long. Trimming cost V 5 bases and J 5 bases, with 6 bases left between them. Germline CDR1 and CDR2: MNHNS and SASEGT.

In its sample, this clone was seen many times. The chain combines TRBV11-2 with TRBJ2-7; D not certain. CDR1 and CDR2 from the germline V gene are SGHAT and FQNNGV. Trimming stripped 5 bases from V and 1 base from J, with 12 bases between. CDR3 length: 14 residues. This CDR3 reads CASSIRPQSYEQYF. CDR3 sequence (DNA): TGTGCCAGCAGCATTCGTCCCCAGTCCTACGAGCAGTACTTC.

Ten or more counts support this clone. The rearrangement joins TRBV11-1 to TRBJ1-5, with D tentatively TRBD1 (6 bases). The CDR3 has 16 amino acids. V lost 2 bases and J lost 5, with 16 bases in between. The germline V gene has CDR1 SGHAT and CDR2 FQDESV (reference sequence). The CDR3 bases are TGTGCCAGCAGCTTATACCCCGGGGGGCACGATCAGCCCCAGCATTTT. Amino acids: CASSLYPGGHDQPQHF.

This clone turned up a few times. One junction end does not reproduce the germline sequence, and a read error may be involved. Additional DNA sequences in this sample encode the identical CDR3. As DNA, the CDR3 is TGTGCCAGCAGTCCCGGTTCCCGGAGCACAGATACACAGTATTTT. Translation: CASSPGSRSTDTQYF. The genes are TRBV6-4 and TRBJ2-3; D unresolved. The germline gives CDR1 MRHNA, CDR2 SNTAGT. The CDR3 has 15 residues.

With respect to this clone: Being one base from a much bigger clone, this may be a read error. Given the absence of the conserved phenylalanine or tryptophan at the CDR3 end, a read error is likely. The V and J genes are TRBV2 and TRBJ2-5, with D possibly TRBD2 on 5 matching bases. CDR3 length equals 11 residues. Germline loops: CDR1 SNHLY, CDR2 FYNNEI. Between the trimmed V and J ends, which lost 6 bases and 10 bases, there was a span of 12 bases. The DNA of the CDR3 is TGTGCCAGCAGAGACCGGGGATACCAGTACCTC. Amino acids: CASRDRGYQYL.

This clone was observed at least ten times. V usage is TRBV6-2 or TRBV6-3 and J usage is TRBJ2-5; 10 bases line up with TRBD1. From germline, CDR1 is MNHEY and CDR2 SVGEGT. CDR3 length: 13 residues. The junction had 6 bases not matched to a gene; V was cut back by 9 bases and J by 5 bases. The CDR3 DNA reads as TGTGCCAGTTCGACAGGGGGCGCGGAGACCCAGTACTTC. It specifies CASSTGGAETQYF.

This clone was observed many times. The chain is built from TRBV4-3 and TRBJ1-6, with D hard to call. Germline V lookup: CDR1 LGHNA, CDR2 YSLEER. The CDR3 has 13 residues. V was shortened by 0 bases and J by 10 bases, with 7 bases between the two germline ends. The CDR3 loop is CASSQEKNSPLHF. CDR3 bases: TGCGCCAGCAGCCAAGAAAAGAACTCACCCCTCCACTTT.

This clone is classed as medium-sized. This chain joins TRBV20-1 and TRBJ2-7; 13 bases fit TRBD2. This CDR3 spans 15 amino acids. V lost 1 base and J lost 3; bases outside the gene matches: 3. Germline CDR1 reads DFQATT; CDR2 reads SNEGSKA (reference sequence). The DNA for the CDR3 is TGCAGTGCTAGAGTCGGACTAGCGGGAGACTACGAGCAGTACTTC. Protein sequence: CSARVGLAGDYEQYF.